The entry that follows covers one T cell receptor beta chain sequence. Trimming at V came to 5 bases and at J to 3 bases, leaving 9 bases not matched to a gene. The CDR3 runs to 15 residues. CDR1 is MNHEY, CDR2 SMNVEV, per germline (reference sequence). This specimen belongs to a study of blood T cell repertoires in COVID-19. Here immunoSEQ multiplex PCR was the method, and the copy in TCRdb shows in-frame clones only, minus some. The sample has approximately 150,000 clones, around 81% seen once. The TCR comes from a woman aged 40 to 50 who had recovered from COVID-19. This chain uses TRBV27 with TRBJ1-1; TRBD1 aligns across 7 bases. The sequencing input was PBMCs or T cells enriched from blood (not recorded which). The CDR3 nucleotides read TGTGCCAGCAGTCCAGACAGGGAGCGAGACACTGAAGCTTTCTTT. Its translation is CASSPDRERDTEAFF.